The clone carrying this TCR beta chain came up many times. Its specificity is not known. The sample belongs to a study of T cells in Graves' hyperthyroidism and ophthalmopathy. Study-level background: Any treatment followed the collection of peripheral blood at initial diagnosis.

The CDR3 has 15 residues. V was shortened by 4 bases and J by 3 bases, with 15 bases between the two germline ends. The germline gives CDR1 SGHVS, CDR2 FQNEAQ. Broader study findings: Ophthalmopathy, as predicted by the model, came a median approximately 6.5 months after the prediction.

TCR beta CDR3 regions were amplified from RNA transcripts. The HTBI primer set drove a first-round RT-PCR of the TCR CDR3. From the multiplex PCR reads, TCRdb called clonotypes with MiXCR, one entry per CDR3 protein. The sample lists 300,000 or so distinct CDR3 sequences, approximately 16% occurring once. The clonotype comes from a young man with Graves' hyperthyroidism. The chain employs TRBV7-8 and TRBJ2-5; maybe TRBD2 (7 bases). The sample taken for sequencing was blood. The CDR3 nucleotides read TGTGCCAGCAGCTCGTGGGGGAGGGGGGAAGAGACCCAGTACTTC. Translated: CASSSWGRGEETQYF.